This passage covers 28 T cell receptor beta chains from one sample sequenced in a study of blood T cell repertoires in COVID-19. Sequencing used immunoSEQ multiplex PCR; TCRdb keeps in-frame clones, though not all of them. The table records some 200,000 clones, more than 75% of them present only once. The sequencing input was peripheral blood. Source of these receptors: a woman aged 50 to 65 with active or convalescent COVID-19.

The rearrangement joins TRBV24-1 to TRBJ2-7; possible D gene TRBD2, 6 bases. The germline CDR1 and CDR2 sequences are KGHDR and SFDVKD. The CDR3 loop spans 15 amino acids. Trimming left V 4 bases short and J 1 base short, with 13 bases between. The CDR3 DNA reads TGTGCCACCAGTGAAAGCGGGCGCGGGTCCTACGAGCAGTACTTC. Its translation: CATSESGRGSYEQYF.

The V call is TRBV11-3, the J call TRBJ2-3, with D unclear. This CDR3 is 13 amino acids long. The V gene lost 1 base and the J gene lost 5 bases, with 7 bases spanning the gap. Germline V gives CDR1 SGHNT, CDR2 YENEEA. This CDR3 is CASSLGEVDTQYF. CDR3 DNA: TGTGCCAGCAGCTTAGGAGAAGTAGATACGCAGTATTTT. The whole variable domain, filled in from reference TRBV11-3 and TRBJ2-3, reads EAGVVQSPRYKIIEKKQPVAFWCNPISGHNTLYWYLQNLGQGPELLIRYENEEAVDDSQLPKDRFSAERLKGVDSTLKIQPAELGDSAVYLCASSLGEVDTQYFGPGTRLTVL.

This rearrangement joins TRBV3-1 (or the pseudogene TRBV3-2) to TRBJ2-1; 9 positions match TRBD2. V was pared by 4 bases and J by 9 bases, with 4 bases of the junction left unmatched. The CDR3 totals 13 residues. CDR1 and CDR2 from the germline V gene are LGHDT and YNNKEL (reference sequence). Here the CDR3 reads CASSRQTSGEQFF. The CDR3 region has the DNA TGTGCCAGCAGCCGCCAGACTAGCGGTGAGCAGTTCTTC.

The DNA of the CDR3 is TGTGCCAGCAGCTCCGACAGAATCTCTGGGGCCAACGTCCTGACTTTC. Encoded protein: CASSSDRISGANVLTF. V and J are TRBV5-4 and TRBJ2-6; D possibly corresponds to TRBD1 (5 bases). The V gene lost 3 bases and the J gene lost 0 bases, with 10 bases spanning the gap. The CDR3 runs to 16 residues. CDR1 and CDR2 (germline): SGHNT, YYREEE (reference sequence).

In its sample, this clone was seen once. An end of the junction differs from the germline gene, which may be a read error. This chain joins TRBV11-2 and TRBJ2-5; TRBD1 agrees at 7 bases. The germline gives CDR1 SGHAT, CDR2 FQNNGV. The CDR3 totals 16 residues. As DNA, the CDR3 is TGTGCGAGCAGAGGATTAGGGGGCAAAAAACGGGAGACCCAGTACTTC. It specifies CASRGLGGKKRETQYF.

The rearrangement uses TRBV21-1 and TRBJ2-1; the D call in the table, TRBD2, was not verified against the DNA. TRBV21-1 is termed a pseudogene. The CDR3 contains 16 residues. The CDR3 region has the DNA TGTGCCAGCAGCAAGGGACTAGCGGGGGGTTTTAATGAGCAGTTCTTC. Amino acid sequence: CASSKGLAGGFNEQFF.

The gene calls are TRBV20-1 and TRBJ1-2; 7 bases match TRBD1. From germline, CDR1 is DFQATT and CDR2 SNEGSKA (reference sequence). The J segment lost 6 bases and the V segment lost 7 bases, leaving 5 bases of the junction unmatched. CDR3 length: 11 residues. As DNA, the CDR3 is TGCAGTGGGACAGGCGGGGATGGCTACACCTTC. Translation: CSGTGGDGYTF.

The J gene is TRBJ2-3, the V gene TRBV6-2 or TRBV6-3; 14 bases are shared with TRBD2. Looked up from germline, CDR1 is MNHEY and CDR2 is SVGEGT. The CDR3 is 18 residues long. V trimming: 6 bases; J trimming: 5 bases; junction bases outside the gene matches: 13. The CDR3 loop is CASSRIRGTSGGGDTQYF. CDR3 nucleotides: TGTGCCAGCAGCCGCATCCGCGGGACTAGCGGGGGAGGAGATACGCAGTATTTT.

This chain links TRBV11-1 with TRBJ2-1; perhaps TRBD2 as D (5 bases). The CDR3 has 12 amino acids. CDR1 and CDR2 (germline): SGHAT, FQDESV (reference sequence). Trimming removed 4 bases at V and 6 bases at J, with 7 bases between. CDR3 amino acids: CASSSGGNEQFF. For the CDR3, the DNA is TGTGCCAGCAGCTCCGGAGGCAATGAGCAGTTCTTC.

The chain couples TRBV3-1 (or the pseudogene TRBV3-2) to TRBJ1-5, with TRBD1 matching 9 bases. Losses at the gene ends were 5 bases for V and 2 bases for J; bases not matched to a gene: 10. The CDR3 is made up of 17 amino acids. The germline V gene encodes CDR1 LGHDT and CDR2 YNNKEL (reference sequence). The CDR3 region has the DNA TGTGCCAGCAGCGGGGGACAGGGAGGTGTTGGCAATCAGCCCCAGCATTTT. Translating it yields CASSGGQGGVGNQPQHF.

The V and J genes are TRBV28 and TRBJ2-7, with D perhaps TRBD2 (6 bases). The V end lost 4 bases, the J end lost 0 bases, and 19 bases lay between the germline ends. CDR1 and CDR2 from the germline V gene are MDHEN and SYDVKM. The CDR3 covers 17 residues. CDR3 coding DNA: TGTGCCAGCAGTTCAACCAATAGCGGTCTTAGCTCCTACGAGCAGTACTTC. Its protein product is CASSSTNSGLSSYEQYF.

V is TRBV28 and J is TRBJ1-5; 7 nucleotides agree with TRBD1. Germline CDR1 is MDHEN and CDR2 is SYDVKM. V lost 2 bases to trimming and J lost 0 bases; unmatched junction nucleotides: 7. This CDR3 has 17 amino acids. The CDR3, as DNA: TGTGCCAGCAGTTTAGGGGGGACAGCTTATAGCAATCAGCCCCAGCATTTT. Protein: CASSLGGTAYSNQPQHF.

The J gene is TRBJ1-1, the V gene TRBV9, with a weak D call TRBD1 (5 bases). Trimming cost V 3 bases and J 5 bases, with 14 bases left between them. The germline V gene has CDR1 SGDLS and CDR2 YYNGEE. This CDR3 has 14 residues. The CDR3 DNA is TGTGCCAGCAGCGCCGTCGGAGGGGTAACTGAAGCTTTCTTT. It specifies CASSAVGGVTEAFF. Variable domain in full (rest from reference TRBV9 and TRBJ1-1): DSGVTQTPKHLITATGQRVTLRCSPRSGDLSVYWYQQSLDQGLQFLIQYYNGEERAKGNILERFSAQQFPDLHSELNLSSLELGDSALYFCASSAVGGVTEAFFGQGTRLTVV.

The chain couples TRBV7-3 to TRBJ1-2, with a possible D match to TRBD1 (6 bases). The V end lost 5 bases, the J end lost 5 bases, and 27 bases lay between the germline ends. Germline CDR1 and CDR2: SGHTA and FQGTGA. The CDR3 totals 18 residues. The CDR3 sequence is CASSPKARVRDKGYGYTF. The CDR3 nucleotides read TGTGCCAGCAGCCCAAAGGCCAGGGTTCGGGACAAGGGGTATGGCTACACCTTC.

A note on this clone: The sample contains more than one DNA sequence encoding this CDR3. This sequence joins TRBV10-3 and TRBJ1-6, with D possibly being TRBD1 (5 bases). Germline V lookup: CDR1 ENHRY, CDR2 SYGVKD. Trimming shortened V by 5 bases and J by 7 bases, and 9 bases separated the two germline ends. This CDR3 is 13 amino acids long. DNA of the CDR3: TGTGCCATCAGTTCGGGGGACAATTCACCCCTCCACTTT. Protein sequence: CAISSGDNSPLHF.

V is TRBV4-1 and J is TRBJ2-1, with 8 bases fitting TRBD2. Germline trimming cut 0 bases from V and 10 bases from J; bases unmatched to any gene: 8. Germline V gene data show CDR1 as MGHRA and CDR2 as YSYEKL. This CDR3 has 15 amino acids. CDR3 sequence reads: CASSQEEAGGPEQFF. As DNA, the CDR3 is TGCGCCAGCAGCCAAGAGGAGGCGGGAGGACCGGAGCAGTTCTTC.

The chain has TRBV3-1 (or the pseudogene TRBV3-2) and TRBJ1-5; D remains unclear. With 2 bases removed from V and 8 bases from J, the gap between germline ends came to 16 bases. The germline gives CDR1 LGHDT, CDR2 YNNKEL (reference sequence). CDR3 length: 15 amino acids. The CDR3 region is CASSQSLPYREPQHF. The CDR3 bases are TGTGCCAGCAGCCAATCCCTTCCATACCGGGAGCCCCAGCATTTT.

The V gene is TRBV28, the J gene TRBJ1-5; TRBD1 aligns across 8 bases. CDR3 length: 17 amino acids. Germline assignment: CDR1 MDHEN and CDR2 SYDVKM. V lost 6 bases to trimming and J lost 0 bases; unmatched junction nucleotides: 10. CDR3 DNA: TGTGCCAGCAGGTTGGACAGGGCTGGGGGTAGCAATCAGCCCCAGCATTTT. Protein: CASRLDRAGGSNQPQHF.

The gene calls are TRBV18 and TRBJ1-2, with 8 bases identical to TRBD1. After removal of 5 bases from V and 8 bases from J, the junction contained 10 bases not matched to a gene. CDR1 is KGHSH and CDR2 is LQKENI in the germline V gene. The CDR3 sequence is 14 residues long. CDR3 bases: TGTGCCAGCTCATTCGACAGGGGCCCTGACGGCTACACCTTC. The encoded protein is CASSFDRGPDGYTF.

This clone was counted a few times. The V call is TRBV5-4, the J call TRBJ1-1; no clear D gene. The germline CDR1 and CDR2 sequences are SGHNT and YYREEE (reference sequence). Trimming left V 4 bases short and J 6 bases short, with 16 bases between. CDR3 length: 14 residues. CDR3 in DNA: TGTGCCAGCAGCCCGGGGTCGTTGAATTCTGAAGCTTTCTTT. Its protein is CASSPGSLNSEAFF.

The rearrangement links TRBV5-1 to TRBJ2-7; TRBD2 matches 10 bases. The CDR3 has 14 residues. J lost 6 bases, V lost 5 bases, and 8 bases had no gene match. Germline V gene data show CDR1 as SGHRS and CDR2 as YFSETQ. The CDR3 DNA reads as TGCGCCAGCAGAACCGGGACTAGCGAGGGCGAGCAGTACTTC. Translated: CASRTGTSEGEQYF.

The CDR3 reads CASSQLASGLFF. The CDR3 DNA is TGTGCCAGCAGTCAACTAGCTTCGGGGCTGTTTTTT. This chain links TRBV3-1 (or the pseudogene TRBV3-2) with TRBJ2-2, with D possibly matching TRBD2 (6 bases). V gave up 6 bases and J gave up 13 bases, with 15 bases separating them. There are 12 residues in the CDR3. Germline V gene lookup returns CDR1 LGHDT and CDR2 YNNKEL (reference sequence).

V is TRBV3-1 (or the pseudogene TRBV3-2) and J is TRBJ1-2, with TRBD1 matching 9 bases. The CDR3 runs to 15 residues. The germline V gene encodes CDR1 LGHDT and CDR2 YNNKEL (reference sequence). V gave up 4 bases and J gave up 8 bases; unmatched junction bases: 11. The CDR3: CASSPSLGTGTGYTF. For the CDR3, the DNA is TGTGCCAGCAGCCCATCTCTTGGGACAGGGACGGGCTACACCTTC.

V usage is TRBV19 and J usage is TRBJ2-2; 8 bases are a match to TRBD2. The CDR3 covers 15 residues. The V and J ends lost 2 bases and 4 bases, in that order; junction bases with no gene match: 3. Germline assignment: CDR1 LNHDA and CDR2 SQIVND (reference sequence). The CDR3 protein is CASSISGGPTGELFF. The CDR3 DNA is TGTGCCAGTAGTATAAGCGGGGGTCCCACCGGGGAGCTGTTTTTT. The entire variable domain, with the rest obtained from reference TRBV19 and TRBJ2-2, is as follows: DGGITQSPKYLFRKEGQNVTLSCEQNLNHDAMYWYRQDPGQGLRLIYYSQIVNDFQKGDIAEGYSVSREKKESFPLTVTSAQKNPTAFYLCASSISGGPTGELFFGEGSRLTVL.

The rearrangement uses TRBV28 and TRBJ1-5; 8 bases are shared with TRBD1. The CDR3 consists of 15 residues. The V gene end was trimmed by 6 bases and the J gene end by 5 bases; junction bases not matched to a gene: 9. The germline V gene encodes CDR1 MDHEN and CDR2 SYDVKM. The CDR3 region is CASSPTTGQDQPQHF. In nucleotides, the CDR3 is TGTGCCAGCAGCCCCACTACGGGACAGGATCAGCCCCAGCATTTT.

This clone has more than one count but fewer than ten. This chain uses TRBV2 with TRBJ1-5; TRBD1 matches at 9 bases. Germline V gene sequence: CDR1 SNHLY, CDR2 FYNNEI. J lost 7 bases, V lost 5 bases, and 9 bases had no gene match. The CDR3 length is 15 residues. The CDR3 DNA reads as TGTGCCAGCAGTACCGGGACAGGGATTAACCAGCCCCAGCATTTT. Translating it yields CASSTGTGINQPQHF.

V is TRBV19 and J is TRBJ2-2; the D gene is possibly TRBD1 (6 bases). Germline CDR1 is LNHDA and CDR2 is SQIVND (reference sequence). Deletions cut 10 bases from V and 0 bases from J, with 15 bases between. This CDR3 region has 15 residues. The CDR3 sequence: CATTGTFTNTGELFF. Here the CDR3 DNA reads TGTGCCACCACAGGGACGTTTACGAACACCGGGGAGCTGTTTTTT.

V and J are TRBV7-3 and TRBJ1-5; a possible D gene is TRBD1 (6 bases). V lost 4 bases and J lost 4, with 8 bases in between. The CDR3 length is 13 residues. The germline CDR1 and CDR2 sequences are SGHTA and FQGTGA. The CDR3 nucleotides are TGTGCCAGCAGCTCACAGGGAAATCAGCCCCAGCATTTT. Amino acid sequence: CASSSQGNQPQHF.